The clone carrying this T cell receptor (beta chain) occurred many times. The antigen remains unidentified. In TCRdb, the 5' RACE reads were re-called with MiXCR into one record per CDR3 protein. This sample carries about 69,000 distinct CDR3 sequences, roughly 5% of them seen once, and the ten largest clones take roughly 2.3%. The data stem from a study of CD8 T cells in ankylosing spondylitis. Study-level results: Existing reports had already noted some motif variants in reactive arthritis synovial fluid and blood.

J lost 3 bases, V lost 5 bases, and 15 bases had no gene match. This CDR3 has 17 residues. The germline CDR1 and CDR2 sequences are SGHRS and YFSETQ. This receptor was obtained from a male donor with ankylosing spondylitis or in good health (not recorded which). The chain links TRBV5-1 to TRBJ2-3; 7 bases line up with TRBD1. Sequencing was carried out using blood, either unsorted or a sorted T cell fraction (not recorded which). DNA of the CDR3: TGCGCCAGCAGTCTTGGGATACAGGGGTCTGGTACAGATACGCAGTATTTT. Protein product: CASSLGIQGSGTDTQYF.